A selection of T cell receptor beta chains follows, all from one sample in a study of blood T cell repertoires in COVID-19. TCRdb's copy holds only in-frame clones and misses some; the assay was immunoSEQ multiplex PCR. The table has 250,000 or so clones, about 90% seen once. Sequencing was performed on PBMCs or T cells enriched from blood (not recorded which). These receptors all come from a woman aged 40 to 55 who had been exposed to COVID-19. The CDR3 runs from the conserved cysteine through the conserved F or W. A D gene is named only where the DNA matches it firmly. A clone size is listed for some rows: how often the clone was seen (once, few, many), or a class if it is expanded.

j_gene: TRBJ2-7; abundance: .; d_gene: TRBD2; v_gene: TRBV3-1/TRBV3-2; CDR3aa: CASSQGLEGLAGVSSYEQYF; CDR3nt: TGTGCCAGCAGCCAAGGTCTAGAGGGACTAGCGGGGGTGAGCTCCTACGAGCAGTACTTC
j_gene: TRBJ1-2; abundance: .; d_gene: .; v_gene: TRBV6-5; CDR3aa: CASSYRRGSGYTF; CDR3nt: TGTGCCAGCAGTTACCGTCGGGGTTCGGGCTACACCTTC
j_gene: TRBJ1-3; abundance: .; d_gene: .; v_gene: TRBV6-5; CDR3aa: CASSMGGADGNTIYF; CDR3nt: TGTGCCAGCAGTATGGGGGGGGCTGACGGAAACACCATATATTTT
j_gene: TRBJ2-7; abundance: once; d_gene: .; v_gene: TRBV19; CDR3aa: CASSIDSNRAYEQYF; CDR3nt: TGTGCCAGTAGTATAGATAGCAACAGGGCCTACGAGCAGTACTTC
j_gene: TRBJ2-5; abundance: .; d_gene: .; v_gene: TRBV5-8; CDR3aa: CASSLYEVGKTQYF; CDR3nt: TGTGCCAGCAGCCTTTATGAGGTCGGGAAGACCCAGTACTTC
j_gene: TRBJ2-3; abundance: .; d_gene: .; v_gene: TRBV14; CDR3aa: CASSPRLGGSSTDTQYF; CDR3nt: TGTGCCAGCAGCCCCCGCTTGGGGGGATCTAGCACAGATACGCAGTATTTT
j_gene: TRBJ1-2; abundance: .; d_gene: TRBD1; v_gene: TRBV2; CDR3aa: CASSSTGDGYTF; CDR3nt: TGTGCCAGCAGCTCGACAGGGGATGGCTACACCTTC
j_gene: TRBJ2-1; abundance: .; d_gene: TRBD2; v_gene: TRBV14; CDR3aa: CASSPLGLAGFQFF; CDR3nt: TGTGCCAGCAGCCCCCTAGGACTAGCTGGTTTCCAGTTCTTC
j_gene: TRBJ1-2; abundance: .; d_gene: .; v_gene: TRBV30; CDR3aa: CAWRNTGSGGYTF; CDR3nt: TGTGCCTGGCGAAATACAGGGTCGGGCGGCTACACCTTC
j_gene: TRBJ2-7; abundance: .; d_gene: .; v_gene: TRBV6-2/TRBV6-3; CDR3aa: CASSWTELYEQYF; CDR3nt: TGTGCCAGCAGTTGGACAGAACTCTACGAGCAGTACTTC
j_gene: TRBJ1-5; abundance: .; d_gene: .; v_gene: TRBV27; CDR3aa: CASSFGANQPQHF; CDR3nt: TGTGCCAGCAGTTTTGGGGCAAACCAGCCCCAGCATTTT
j_gene: TRBJ1-4; abundance: .; d_gene: .; v_gene: TRBV4-2; CDR3aa: CASSPQGGREEKLFF; CDR3nt: TGTGCCAGCAGCCCCCAAGGGGGGAGGGAGGAAAAACTGTTTTTT
j_gene: TRBJ2-7; abundance: .; d_gene: TRBD1; v_gene: TRBV29-1; CDR3aa: CSGTRDRGDEQYF; CDR3nt: TGCAGCGGCACCCGGGACAGGGGCGACGAGCAGTACTTC
j_gene: TRBJ2-2; abundance: .; d_gene: TRBD1; v_gene: TRBV29-1; CDR3aa: CSVDRVSKAGELFF; CDR3nt: TGCAGCGTAGACAGGGTCTCCAAGGCCGGGGAGCTGTTTTTT
j_gene: TRBJ1-2; abundance: .; d_gene: TRBD1; v_gene: TRBV4-1; CDR3aa: CASSQDRGQGYGYTF; CDR3nt: TGCGCCAGCAGCCAAGACAGGGGGCAAGGCTATGGCTACACCTTC
j_gene: TRBJ1-1; abundance: few; d_gene: .; v_gene: TRBV5-1; CDR3aa: CASSLAVGAAEAFF; CDR3nt: TGCGCCAGCAGCTTGGCTGTGGGGGCGGCTGAAGCTTTCTTT
j_gene: TRBJ2-3; abundance: .; d_gene: TRBD1; v_gene: TRBV19; CDR3aa: CASSIQTGGTDTQYF; CDR3nt: TGTGCCAGTAGTATTCAGACAGGGGGCACAGATACGCAGTATTTT
j_gene: TRBJ1-2; abundance: .; d_gene: .; v_gene: TRBV5-4; CDR3aa: CASSPALDKAMGYTF; CDR3nt: TGTGCCAGCAGCCCTGCCCTGGACAAAGCTATGGGCTACACCTTC
j_gene: TRBJ1-1; abundance: .; d_gene: .; v_gene: TRBV24-1; CDR3aa: CATSDLREAFF; CDR3nt: TGTGCCACCAGTGATCTTCGGGAAGCTTTCTTT
j_gene: TRBJ1-2; abundance: .; d_gene: TRBD1; v_gene: TRBV12-5; CDR3aa: CASGRTDRGYGYTF; CDR3nt: TGTGCTAGTGGCCGTACGGACAGGGGCTATGGCTACACCTTC
j_gene: TRBJ2-2; abundance: .; d_gene: .; v_gene: TRBV5-1; CDR3aa: CASSLLSGELFF; CDR3nt: TGCGCCAGCAGCCTCTTGTCCGGGGAGCTGTTTTTT
j_gene: TRBJ1-2; abundance: .; d_gene: .; v_gene: TRBV11-3; CDR3aa: CASSLVAGSVYGYTF; CDR3nt: TGTGCCAGCAGCTTAGTCGCAGGGTCCGTCTATGGCTACACCTTC